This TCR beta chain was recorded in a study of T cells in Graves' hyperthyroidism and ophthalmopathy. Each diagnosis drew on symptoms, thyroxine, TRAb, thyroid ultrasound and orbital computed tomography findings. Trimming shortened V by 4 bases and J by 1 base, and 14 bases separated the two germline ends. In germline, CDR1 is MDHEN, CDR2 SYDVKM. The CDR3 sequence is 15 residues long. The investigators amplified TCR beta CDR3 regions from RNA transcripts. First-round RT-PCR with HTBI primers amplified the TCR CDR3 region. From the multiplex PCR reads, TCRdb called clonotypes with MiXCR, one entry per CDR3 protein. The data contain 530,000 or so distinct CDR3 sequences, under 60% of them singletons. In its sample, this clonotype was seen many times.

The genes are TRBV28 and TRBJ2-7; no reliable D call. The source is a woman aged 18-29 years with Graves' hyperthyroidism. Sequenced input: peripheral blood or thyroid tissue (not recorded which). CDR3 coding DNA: TGTGCCAGCAGTTGGAAACGGACGGGTTCCTACGAGCAGTACTTC. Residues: CASSWKRTGSYEQYF.